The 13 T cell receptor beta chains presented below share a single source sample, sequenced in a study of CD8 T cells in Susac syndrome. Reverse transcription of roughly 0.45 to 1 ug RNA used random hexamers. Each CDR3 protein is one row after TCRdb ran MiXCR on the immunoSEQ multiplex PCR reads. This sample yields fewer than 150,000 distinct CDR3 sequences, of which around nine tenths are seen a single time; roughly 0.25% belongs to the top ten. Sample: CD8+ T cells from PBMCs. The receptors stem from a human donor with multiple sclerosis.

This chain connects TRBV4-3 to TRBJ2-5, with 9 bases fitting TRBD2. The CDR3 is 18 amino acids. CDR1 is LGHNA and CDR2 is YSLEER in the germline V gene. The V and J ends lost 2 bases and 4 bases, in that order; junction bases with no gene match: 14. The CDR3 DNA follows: TGCGCCAGCAGCCAAAACCTAGTCGTAGCGGGAGCCGGAGAGACCCAGTACTTC. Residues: CASSQNLVVAGAGETQYF.

The CDR3, as DNA: TGTGCTAGTGGTACCTCCTTGAGCACAGATACGCAGTATTTT. Its translation: CASGTSLSTDTQYF. This chain joins TRBV12-5 and TRBJ2-3, with unresolved D. Trimming took 5 bases from V and 0 from J, leaving 9 bases between them. The CDR3 spans 14 residues. The V gene's germline CDR1 is LGHNT and CDR2 FRNRAP.

The CDR3 reads CASSPLLGREQKTQYF. The CDR3 coding sequence is TGTGCCAGTAGTCCCCTTCTCGGGCGGGAGCAGAAGACCCAGTACTTC. The chain links TRBV19 to TRBJ2-5, with 7 bases aligning to TRBD2. The CDR3 is 16 amino acids. Trimming at V came to 5 bases and at J to 6 bases, leaving 15 bases not matched to a gene. Germline values: CDR1 LNHDA, CDR2 SQIVND (reference sequence).

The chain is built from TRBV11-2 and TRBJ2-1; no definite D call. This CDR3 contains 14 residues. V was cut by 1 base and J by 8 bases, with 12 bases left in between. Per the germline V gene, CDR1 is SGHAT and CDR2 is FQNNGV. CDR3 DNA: TGTGCCAGCAGCTTAGCTGCAATATCTCATGAGCAGTTCTTC. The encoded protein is CASSLAAISHEQFF.

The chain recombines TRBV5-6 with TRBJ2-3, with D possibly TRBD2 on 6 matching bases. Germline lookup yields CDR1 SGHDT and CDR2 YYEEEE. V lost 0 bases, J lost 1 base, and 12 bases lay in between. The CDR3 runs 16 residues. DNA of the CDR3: TGTGCCAGCAGCTTGGGCGGGACCTCCCGCACAGATACGCAGTATTTT. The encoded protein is CASSLGGTSRTDTQYF.

CDR3 in DNA: TGCAGTGCCACCGGACAGGGCTCTGGGGCCAACGTCCTGACTTTC. This sequence encodes CSATGQGSGANVLTF. J is TRBJ2-6 and V is TRBV20-1; 8 bases fit TRBD1. After removal of 6 bases from V and 0 bases from J, the junction contained 4 bases not matched to a gene. The CDR3 extends over 15 amino acids. The germline V gene encodes CDR1 DFQATT and CDR2 SNEGSKA (reference sequence).

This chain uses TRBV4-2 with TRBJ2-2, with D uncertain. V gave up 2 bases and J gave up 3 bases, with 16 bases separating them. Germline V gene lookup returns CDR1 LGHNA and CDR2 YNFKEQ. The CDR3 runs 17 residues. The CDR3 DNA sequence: TGTGCCAGCAGCCAAAACCCCCTACAACCTTACACCGGGGAGCTGTTTTTT. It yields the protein CASSQNPLQPYTGELFF.

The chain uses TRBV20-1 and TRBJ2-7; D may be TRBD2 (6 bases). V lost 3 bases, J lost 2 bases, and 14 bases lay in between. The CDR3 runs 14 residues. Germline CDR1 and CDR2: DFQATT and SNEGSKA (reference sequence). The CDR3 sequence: CSARLLAEPYEQYF. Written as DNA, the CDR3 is TGCAGTGCTAGGCTCTTAGCGGAGCCCTACGAGCAGTACTTC.

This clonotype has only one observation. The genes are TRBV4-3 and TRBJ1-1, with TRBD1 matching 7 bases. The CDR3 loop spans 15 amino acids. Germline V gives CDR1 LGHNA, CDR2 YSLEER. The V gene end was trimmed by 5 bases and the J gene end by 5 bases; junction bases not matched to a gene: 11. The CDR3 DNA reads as TGCGCCAGCAGCTTTCAGGACAGGTCGGGGACTGAAGCTTTCTTT. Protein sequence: CASSFQDRSGTEAFF.

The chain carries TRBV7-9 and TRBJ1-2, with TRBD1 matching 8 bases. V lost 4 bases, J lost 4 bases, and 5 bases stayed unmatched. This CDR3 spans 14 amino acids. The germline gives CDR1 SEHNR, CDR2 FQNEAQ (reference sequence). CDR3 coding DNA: TGTGCCAGCAGCTCGGACAGGGTCAGCTATGGCTACACCTTC. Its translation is CASSSDRVSYGYTF.

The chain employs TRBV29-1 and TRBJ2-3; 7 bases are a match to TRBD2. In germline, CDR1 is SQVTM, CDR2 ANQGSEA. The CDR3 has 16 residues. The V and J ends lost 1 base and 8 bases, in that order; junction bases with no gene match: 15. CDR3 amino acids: CSVEGMGTTDRGTQYF. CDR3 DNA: TGCAGCGTTGAAGGAATGGGGACTACCGACCGGGGTACGCAGTATTTT.

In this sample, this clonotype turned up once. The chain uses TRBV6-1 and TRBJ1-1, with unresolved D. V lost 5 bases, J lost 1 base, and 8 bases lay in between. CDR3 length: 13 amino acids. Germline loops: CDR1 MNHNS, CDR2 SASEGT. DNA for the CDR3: TGTGCCAGCAGTAAATTGACGAACACTGAAGCTTTCTTT. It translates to CASSKLTNTEAFF.

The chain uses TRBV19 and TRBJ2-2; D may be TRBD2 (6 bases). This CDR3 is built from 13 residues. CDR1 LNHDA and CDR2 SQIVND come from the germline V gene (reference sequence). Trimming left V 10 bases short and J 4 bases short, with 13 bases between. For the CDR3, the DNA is TGTGCCATTCAGATTAGCGGCACCGGGGAGCTGTTTTTT. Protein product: CAIQISGTGELFF.